One and the same sample provided the 25 T cell receptor beta chains below, sequenced in a study of neoadjuvant anti-PD-1 for oral cavity cancer. Regarding time point: after neoadjuvant nivolumab, at surgical resection. Sequencing used immunoSEQ multiplex PCR; TCRdb keeps in-frame clones, though not all of them. Found here are more than 5,500 clones, around 50% of them singletons; the top ten hold around 6.8%. The sequences come from tumor tissue, collected after nivolumab (anti-PD-1) treatment. These TCRs come from a person between 40 and 85 years old with oral cavity squamous cell carcinoma.

This clone was observed a few times. The genes are TRBV19 and TRBJ1-2; 7 nucleotides match TRBD1. There are 12 residues in the CDR3. The V segment lost 10 bases and the J segment 2 bases; nucleotides outside the gene matches: 4. Germline loops: CDR1 LNHDA, CDR2 SQIVND (reference sequence). The CDR3 protein is CATGGQNYGYTF. CDR3 coding DNA: TGTGCCACTGGGGGACAGAACTATGGCTACACCTTC.

This chain connects TRBV19 to TRBJ2-1; 9 bases fit TRBD2. The ends lost 4 bases at V and 7 bases at J; junction bases unmatched: 14. In germline, CDR1 is LNHDA, CDR2 SQIVND (reference sequence). CDR3 length: 17 amino acids. This chain's CDR3 is CASSRGTSWAGRNEQFF. The CDR3 DNA is TGTGCCAGTAGTAGGGGGACTAGCTGGGCCGGCAGGAATGAGCAGTTCTTC.

The chain links TRBV6-1 to TRBJ2-7; 8 bases line up with TRBD1. Germline V CDR1 and CDR2: MNHNS, SASEGT. V gave up 4 bases and J gave up 3 bases; unmatched junction bases: 5. The CDR3 extends over 14 amino acids. The CDR3 DNA reads TGTGCCAGCAGTGCCCGGGACAGGAGCTACGAGCAGTACTTC. This codes for CASSARDRSYEQYF.

The gene calls are TRBV28 and TRBJ2-1; TRBD2 aligns across 11 bases. The CDR3 spans 15 residues. Germline CDR1 MDHEN, CDR2 SYDVKM. The V gene end was trimmed by 5 bases and the J gene end by 6 bases; junction bases not matched to a gene: 6. The CDR3 is CASSLTSGSFNEQFF. DNA of the CDR3: TGTGCCAGCAGTCTCACTAGCGGGAGTTTCAATGAGCAGTTCTTC.

The chain employs TRBV9 and TRBJ1-1, with D unclear. Germline-derived CDR1 and CDR2 are SGDLS and YYNGEE. CDR3 length: 14 amino acids. V lost 0 bases, J lost 2 bases, and 8 bases lay in between. In nucleotides, the CDR3 is TGTGCCAGCAGCGTAGGAGAGTCAAACACTGAAGCTTTCTTT. It codes for CASSVGESNTEAFF.

This clone was seen only a few times. DNA for the CDR3: TGTGCCAGCAGCCACGGGTGGTCCACAATCGGGGAGACCCAGTACTTC. Translating it yields CASSHGWSTIGETQYF. The gene calls are TRBV6-6 and TRBJ2-5; D remains ambiguous. This CDR3 is 16 amino acids long. The V gene lost 6 bases and the J gene lost 5 bases, with 22 bases spanning the gap. The V gene's germline CDR1 is MNHNY and CDR2 SVGAGI (reference sequence).

This chain uses TRBV19 with TRBJ2-1; D is possibly TRBD1 or TRBD2 (5 bases each). Per germline, CDR1 LNHDA and CDR2 SQIVND (reference sequence). V lost 2 bases and J 3 bases, leaving 14 bases between the germline ends. The CDR3 contains 16 residues. In nucleotides, the CDR3 is TGTGCCAGTAGTATACCCCGGGACCTATACTACAATGAGCAGTTCTTC. This sequence encodes CASSIPRDLYYNEQFF.

The chain couples TRBV30 to TRBJ2-2; TRBD2 might be the D (6 bases). The V end lost 4 bases, the J end lost 4 bases, and 16 bases lay between the germline ends. The CDR3 extends over 15 amino acids. Germline loops: CDR1 GTSNPN, CDR2 SVGIG (reference sequence). The DNA of the CDR3 is TGTGCCTGGACCGTCGGGGGAGTGAGCACCGGGGAGCTGTTTTTT. It is translated as CAWTVGGVSTGELFF.

The rearrangement uses TRBV11-2 and TRBJ2-1, with D possibly TRBD1 on 6 matching bases. The germline V and J ends were trimmed by 5 bases and 9 bases, with 14 bases remaining between them. The CDR3 has 13 amino acids. From germline, CDR1 is SGHAT and CDR2 FQNNGV. The CDR3 reads CASSQTGGGEQFF. In nucleotides, the CDR3 is TGTGCCAGCAGCCAGACAGGTGGCGGTGAGCAGTTCTTC. The full variable domain, its missing parts supplied by reference TRBV11-2 and TRBJ2-1, is EAGVAQSPRYKIIEKRQSVAFWCNPISGHATLYWYQQILGQGPKLLIQFQNNGVVDDSQLPKDRFSAERLKGVDSTLKIQPAKLEDSAVYLCASSQTGGGEQFFGPGTRLTVL.

The chain has TRBV5-1 and TRBJ2-7, with TRBD1 matching 7 bases. CDR1 is SGHRS, CDR2 YFSETQ, per germline. This CDR3 comprises 14 residues. V gave up 4 bases and J gave up 2 bases; unmatched junction bases: 6. The CDR3 here is CASSQGEQTYEQYF. In nucleotides, the CDR3 is TGCGCCAGCAGCCAGGGGGAACAGACCTACGAGCAGTACTTC.

V and J are TRBV7-9 and TRBJ2-7; maybe TRBD1 (6 bases). The CDR3 has 13 amino acids. The ends were cut back, 5 bases at V and 6 bases at J, with 14 bases in the middle. The germline gives CDR1 SEHNR, CDR2 FQNEAQ (reference sequence). CDR3 sequence: CASSGTTGREQYF. For the CDR3, the DNA is TGTGCCAGCAGCGGTACAACAGGGCGCGAGCAGTACTTC.

This rearrangement joins TRBV7-8 to TRBJ2-7; 8 bases are shared with TRBD1. The CDR3 has 14 amino acids. Germline CDR1 is SGHVS and CDR2 is FQNEAQ. Trimming removed 5 bases from V and 5 bases from J; junction bases left unmatched: 8. The CDR3 protein is CASSPQTGDNEQYF. CDR3 nucleotides: TGTGCCAGCAGCCCCCAGACAGGGGACAACGAGCAGTACTTC.

This chain connects TRBV27 to TRBJ1-5; 9 nucleotides agree with TRBD1. The J segment lost 4 bases and the V segment lost 5 bases, leaving 3 bases of the junction unmatched. Germline assignment: CDR1 MNHEY and CDR2 SMNVEV (reference sequence). This CDR3 comprises 14 residues. CDR3 nucleotide sequence: TGTGCCAGCAGTCCAGGGACAGGGAATCAGCCCCAGCATTTT. This translates into CASSPGTGNQPQHF.

This clone was seen only a few times. In DNA form, the CDR3 reads TGTGCCAGCAGCCCAGACAGGGCGGACGGCTACACCTTC. It translates to CASSPDRADGYTF. The rearrangement links TRBV5-6 to TRBJ1-2; 7 bases align to TRBD1. Germline CDR1 and CDR2: SGHDT and YYEEEE. The CDR3 spans 13 residues. With 4 bases clipped from V and 8 bases from J, the junction kept 8 bases outside the gene matches.

V is TRBV19 and J is TRBJ1-6; D is possibly TRBD1 (5 bases). Germline assignment: CDR1 LNHDA and CDR2 SQIVND (reference sequence). Trimming pared 6 bases from V and 5 bases from J, leaving 14 bases between. This CDR3 contains 15 residues. CDR3 loop: CASRPSGGNNSPLHF. In DNA, the CDR3 is TGTGCCAGTAGGCCATCCGGGGGAAATAATTCACCCCTCCACTTT.

The V and J genes are TRBV11-2 and TRBJ2-7; D is unclear. V was shortened by 0 bases and J by 2 bases, with 8 bases between the two germline ends. Per germline, CDR1 SGHAT and CDR2 FQNNGV. There are 14 residues in the CDR3. The CDR3 nucleotides are TGTGCCAGCAGCTTAGAGGTAGGAACCTACGAGCAGTACTTC. Translated, it gives CASSLEVGTYEQYF.

The V call is TRBV7-2, the J call TRBJ2-7, with TRBD2 matching over 7 bases. The CDR3 length is 14 residues. The germline CDR1 and CDR2 sequences are SGHTA and FQGNSA. V trimming: 4 bases; J trimming: 6 bases; junction bases outside the gene matches: 9. CDR3 amino acids: CASSSGPSGGEQYF. The CDR3 coding sequence is TGTGCCAGCAGCTCGGGCCCCTCGGGGGGCGAGCAGTACTTC.

This rearrangement joins TRBV19 to TRBJ2-3, with D perhaps TRBD1 (6 bases). Between the trimmed V and J ends, which lost 7 bases and 6 bases, there was a span of 17 bases. The CDR3 loop spans 14 amino acids. Germline V gene lookup returns CDR1 LNHDA and CDR2 SQIVND (reference sequence). CDR3 in amino acids: CASKRTALMDTQYF. DNA of the CDR3: TGTGCCAGTAAACGGACAGCTTTGATGGATACGCAGTATTTT.

V gene TRBV19 combines with J gene TRBJ2-1; D uncertain. Trimming took off 5 bases at V and 2 bases at J, with 13 bases between the two ends. Germline-derived CDR1 and CDR2 are LNHDA and SQIVND (reference sequence). This CDR3 has 15 residues. The DNA of the CDR3 is TGTGCCAGTAGTCCGTCGCGGACCGCCTACAATGAGCAGTTCTTC. Translating gives CASSPSRTAYNEQFF.

The gene calls are TRBV10-3 and TRBJ2-3; a weak D match, TRBD2 (6 bases). The germline V and J ends were trimmed by 5 bases and 2 bases, with 14 bases remaining between them. Germline assignment: CDR1 ENHRY and CDR2 SYGVKD. This CDR3 region has 15 residues. The CDR3 region has the DNA TGTGCCATCAGTAGGGCGGGGCCCGACACAGATACGCAGTATTTT. This translates into CAISRAGPDTDTQYF.

In this sample, this clone turned up once. This sequence joins TRBV28 and TRBJ1-4; D is possibly TRBD1 (6 bases). V lost 2 bases, J lost 14 bases, and 18 bases lay in between. CDR1 and CDR2 from the germline V gene are MDHEN and SYDVKM. This CDR3 region has 14 residues. Here the CDR3 reads CASSLIRDTSDLFF. The CDR3 coding sequence is TGTGCCAGCAGTTTAATACGGGACACCTCAGATCTGTTTTTT.

The chain combines TRBV7-9 with TRBJ1-1, with D hard to call. CDR1 is SEHNR and CDR2 is FQNEAQ in the germline V gene (reference sequence). This CDR3 is built from 13 residues. V lost 5 bases, J lost 7 bases, and 14 bases lay in between. CDR3 in amino acids: CASSLDIGGEAFF. DNA for the CDR3: TGTGCCAGCAGCCTAGATATAGGCGGTGAAGCTTTCTTT.

This chain links TRBV5-1 with TRBJ2-7; D may be TRBD1 or TRBD2 (5 bases each). Germline CDR1 and CDR2: SGHRS and YFSETQ. The CDR3 length is 14 residues. V was clipped by 6 bases and J by 0 bases, with 13 bases between them. As DNA, the CDR3 is TGCGCCAGCAATCGGGACCCGAGCTCCTACGAGCAGTACTTC. It translates to CASNRDPSSYEQYF.

The gene calls are TRBV4-2 and TRBJ1-3; no definite D call. This CDR3 contains 16 residues. Trimming stripped 0 bases from V and 0 bases from J, with 9 bases between. Germline CDR1 and CDR2: LGHNA and YNFKEQ. The CDR3 protein is CASSQEATRSGNTIYF. The CDR3 DNA follows: TGTGCCAGCAGCCAAGAAGCCACCCGCTCTGGAAACACCATATATTTT.

This clone was seen a handful of times. The rearrangement joins TRBV1 to TRBJ2-7. TRBV1 is an annotated pseudogene. CDR3 length equals 15 residues. CDR3 sequence: CTSSLRHHASYEQYF. The CDR3 region has the DNA TGCACCAGCAGCCTCCGTCACCATGCTTCCTACGAGCAGTACTTC.